This T cell receptor (beta chain) was sequenced in a study of Ad26.COV2.S vaccination and SARS-CoV-2 variants. Looking at the study overall: The trial was COV1001 and the donor's arm was Ad26.COV2.S.

With 5 bases removed from V and 0 bases from J, the gap between germline ends came to 13 bases. This CDR3 spans 16 amino acids. Germline CDR1 is SGHAT and CDR2 is FQNNGV. Whole-study results and caveats: Spike-specific CD8+ and CD4+ T cell responses reportedly showed substantial breadth after vaccination. Breadth of non-spike TCRs did not differ between vaccinees and placebo recipients. While placebo recipients had lower spike-specific TCR breadth, vaccine recipients had more.

Documented treatment: 15 to 20 received Ad26.COV2.S at low or high dose, single or two shots; about five received placebo; per-sample allocation not given. Specimen acquisition occurred on day 63 following the initial vaccine or placebo injection. Sequenced by immunoSEQ multiplex PCR; TCRdb stores in-frame clones only, minus some. The sample lists around 450,000 clones; about nine tenths were seen once. Remarks on this clone: Its antigen is currently unknown.

The gene calls are TRBV11-2 and TRBJ1-4; TRBD1 might be the D (6 bases). The sequence was collected from a person between 18 and 65 years old who received the Ad26.COV2.S COVID-19 vaccine or a placebo. The sample was peripheral blood, taken in a trial of Ad26.COV2.S vaccine versus placebo. The CDR3 reads CASSRGQQTTNEKLFF. The CDR3 region has the DNA TGTGCCAGCAGCCGCGGACAGCAGACAACTAATGAAAAACTGTTTTTT. Variable domain in full (rest from reference TRBV11-2 and TRBJ1-4): EAGVAQSPRYKIIEKRQSVAFWCNPISGHATLYWYQQILGQGPKLLIQFQNNGVVDDSQLPKDRFSAERLKGVDSTLKIQPAKLEDSAVYLCASSRGQQTTNEKLFFGSGTQLSVL.